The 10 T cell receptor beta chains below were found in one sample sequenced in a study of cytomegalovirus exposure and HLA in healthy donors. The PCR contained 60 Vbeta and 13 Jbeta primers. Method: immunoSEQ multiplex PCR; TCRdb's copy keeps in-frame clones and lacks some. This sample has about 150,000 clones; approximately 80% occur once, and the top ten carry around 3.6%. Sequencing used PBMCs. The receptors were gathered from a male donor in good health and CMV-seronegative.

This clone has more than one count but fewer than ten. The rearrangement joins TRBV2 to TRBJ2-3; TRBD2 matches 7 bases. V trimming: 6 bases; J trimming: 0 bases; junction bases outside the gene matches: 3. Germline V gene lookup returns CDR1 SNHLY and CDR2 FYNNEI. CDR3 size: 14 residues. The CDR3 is CASRQAGSTDTQYF. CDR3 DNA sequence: TGTGCCAGCAGACAAGCGGGGAGCACAGATACGCAGTATTTT. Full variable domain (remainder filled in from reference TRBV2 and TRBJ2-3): EPEVTQTPSHQVTQMGQEVILRCVPISNHLYFYWYRQILGQKVEFLVSFYNNEISEKSEIFDDQFSVERPDGSNFTLKIRSTKLEDSAMYFCASRQAGSTDTQYFGPGTRLTVL.

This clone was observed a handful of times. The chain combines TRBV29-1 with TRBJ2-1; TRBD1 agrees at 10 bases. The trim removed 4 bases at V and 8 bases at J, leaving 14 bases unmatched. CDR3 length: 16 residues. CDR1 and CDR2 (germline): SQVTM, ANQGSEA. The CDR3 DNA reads TGCAGCGTTGGGGCGGGACAGGGGTTTGTTATCGATGAGCAGTTCTTC. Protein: CSVGAGQGFVIDEQFF.

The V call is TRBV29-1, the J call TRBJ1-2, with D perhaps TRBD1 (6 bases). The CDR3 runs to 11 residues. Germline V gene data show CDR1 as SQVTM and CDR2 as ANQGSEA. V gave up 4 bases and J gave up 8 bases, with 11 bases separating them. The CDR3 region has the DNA TGCAGCGTTGGGGGGGGCGGAGGCTACACCTTC. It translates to CSVGGGGGYTF. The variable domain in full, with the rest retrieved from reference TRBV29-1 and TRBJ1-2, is SAVISQKPSRDICQRGTSLTIQCQVDSQVTMMFWYRQQPGQSLTLIATANQGSEATYESGFVIDKFPISRPNLTFSTLTVSNMSPEDSSIYLCSVGGGGGYTFGSGTRLTVV.

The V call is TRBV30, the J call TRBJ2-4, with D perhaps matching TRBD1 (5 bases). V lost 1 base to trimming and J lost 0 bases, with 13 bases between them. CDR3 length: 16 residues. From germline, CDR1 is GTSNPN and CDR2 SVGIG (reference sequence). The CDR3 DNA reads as TGTGCCTGGAGTGAGCAGGGCTTCCTAGCCAAAAACATTCAGTACTTC. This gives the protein CAWSEQGFLAKNIQYF.

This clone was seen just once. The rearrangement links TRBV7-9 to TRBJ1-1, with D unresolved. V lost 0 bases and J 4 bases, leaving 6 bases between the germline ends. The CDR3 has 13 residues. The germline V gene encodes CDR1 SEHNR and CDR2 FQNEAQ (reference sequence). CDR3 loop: CASSLATPTEAFF. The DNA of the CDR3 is TGTGCCAGCAGCTTAGCGACACCCACTGAAGCTTTCTTT. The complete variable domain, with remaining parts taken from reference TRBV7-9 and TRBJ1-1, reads DTGVSQNPRHKITKRGQNVTFRCDPISEHNRLYWYRQTLGQGPEFLTYFQNEAQLEKSRLLSDRFSAERPKGSFSTLEIQRTEQGDSAMYLCASSLATPTEAFFGQGTRLTVV.

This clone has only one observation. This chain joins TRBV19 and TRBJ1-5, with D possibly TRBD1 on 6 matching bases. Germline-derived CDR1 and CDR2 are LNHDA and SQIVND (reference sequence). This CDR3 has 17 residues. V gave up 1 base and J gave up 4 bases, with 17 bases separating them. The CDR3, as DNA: TGTGCCAGTAGTATAGCCCGAGGGGGAAGGGGGAATCAGCCCCAGCATTTT. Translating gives CASSIARGGRGNQPQHF.

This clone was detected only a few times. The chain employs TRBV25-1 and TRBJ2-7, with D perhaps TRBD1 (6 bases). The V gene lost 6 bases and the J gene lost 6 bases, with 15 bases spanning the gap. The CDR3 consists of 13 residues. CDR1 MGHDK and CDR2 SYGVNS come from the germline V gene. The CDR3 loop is CASRLITGSEQYF. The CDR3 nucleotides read TGTGCCAGCAGACTAATTACAGGGAGCGAGCAGTACTTC.

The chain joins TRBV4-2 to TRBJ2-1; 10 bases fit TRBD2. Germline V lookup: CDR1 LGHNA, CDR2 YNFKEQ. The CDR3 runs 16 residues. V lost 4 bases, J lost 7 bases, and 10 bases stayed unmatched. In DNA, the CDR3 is TGTGCCAGCAGCCCAATGGCTAGCGGGGGTAGGAATGAGCAGTTCTTC. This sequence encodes CASSPMASGGRNEQFF.

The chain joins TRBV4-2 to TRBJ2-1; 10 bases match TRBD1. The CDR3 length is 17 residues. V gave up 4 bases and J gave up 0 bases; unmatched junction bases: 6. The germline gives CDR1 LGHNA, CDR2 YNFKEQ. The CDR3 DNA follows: TGTGCCAGCAGCCCTACCCGGACAGGGGGCTCCTACAATGAGCAGTTCTTC. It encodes CASSPTRTGGSYNEQFF.

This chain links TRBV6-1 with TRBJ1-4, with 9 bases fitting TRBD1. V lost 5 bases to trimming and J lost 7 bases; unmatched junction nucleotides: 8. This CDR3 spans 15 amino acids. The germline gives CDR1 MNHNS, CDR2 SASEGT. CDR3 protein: CASSPNRGLSEKLFF. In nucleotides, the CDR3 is TGTGCCAGCAGTCCTAACAGGGGGCTAAGTGAAAAACTGTTTTTT.